This T cell receptor beta chain was sequenced for a study of T cells in Graves' hyperthyroidism and ophthalmopathy. The CDR3 sequence is 14 residues long. The ends were cut back, 5 bases at V and 6 bases at J, with 17 bases in the middle. Germline V gives CDR1 SEHNR, CDR2 FQNEAQ (reference sequence). RNA transcripts were the template for amplifying TCR beta CDR3 regions. HTBI primers drove first-round RT-PCR of the TCR CDR3. TCRdb reanalysed the multiplex PCR reads using MiXCR and keeps one entry per CDR3 protein. The data contain about 510,000 distinct CDR3 sequences, over 45% of them singletons. The chain employs TRBV7-9 and TRBJ2-7, with D hard to call. The source is an adult woman with Graves' disease, either hyperthyroidism or ophthalmopathy (not recorded which). What was sequenced was peripheral blood or thyroid tissue (not recorded which). CDR3 region: CASSRMTGPTEQYF. The CDR3 bases are TGTGCCAGCAGCCGCATGACTGGGCCCACCGAGCAGTACTTC.